The clone carrying this T cell receptor (beta chain) has a count of ten or more. What it binds is not known. This entry comes from a study of CD8+CD57+ T cells in acquired aplastic anemia. Study in general: Sorted CD4+ plus CD8+ cells gave DNA averaging about 3 ug.

Both TCR beta VDJ combination and CDR3 sequence profiling were carried out. Genomic DNA was the template for this profiling. TCRdb analysed the reads with MiXCR anew, one entry per CDR3 protein. The table lists under 200,000 distinct CDR3 sequences, roughly 48% of them singletons. The sequenced patients had an expansion of CD8+CD57+ cells seen by flow cytometry. Study-level results: Common to patients and controls were twenty-nine CD8+ CDR3 sequences.

This CDR3 comprises 15 residues. With 8 bases clipped from V and 6 bases from J, the junction kept 14 bases outside the gene matches. The clonotype comes from a human donor with aplastic anemia. What was sequenced was sorted CD4+, CD8+, or CD8+CD57+ T cells (not recorded which) from PBMCs. The rearrangement uses TRBV12-3 or TRBV12-4 and TRBJ2-7, with TRBD1 matching over 9 bases. In DNA form, the CDR3 reads TGTGCCAGCGGACCTCCGGGACAGGGAATCCGCGAGCAGTACTTC. Encoded protein: CASGPPGQGIREQYF.